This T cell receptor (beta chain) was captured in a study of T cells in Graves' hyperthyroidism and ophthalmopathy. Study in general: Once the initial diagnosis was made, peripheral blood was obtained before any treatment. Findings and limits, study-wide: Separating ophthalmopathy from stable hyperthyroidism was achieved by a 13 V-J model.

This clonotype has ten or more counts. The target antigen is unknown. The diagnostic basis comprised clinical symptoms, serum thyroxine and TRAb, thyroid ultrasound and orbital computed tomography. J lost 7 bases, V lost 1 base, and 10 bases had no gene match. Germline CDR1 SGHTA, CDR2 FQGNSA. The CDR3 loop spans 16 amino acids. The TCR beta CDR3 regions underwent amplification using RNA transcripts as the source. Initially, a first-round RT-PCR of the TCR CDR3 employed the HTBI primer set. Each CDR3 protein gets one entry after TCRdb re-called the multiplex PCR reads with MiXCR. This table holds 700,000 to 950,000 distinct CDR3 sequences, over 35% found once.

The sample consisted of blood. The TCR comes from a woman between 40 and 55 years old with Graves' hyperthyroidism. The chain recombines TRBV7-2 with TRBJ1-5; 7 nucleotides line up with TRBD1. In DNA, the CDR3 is TGTGCCAGCAGCTTAGATTACCGACAGGGAGACCAGCCCCAGCATTTT. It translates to CASSLDYRQGDQPQHF. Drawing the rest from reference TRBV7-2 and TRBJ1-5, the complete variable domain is GAGVSQSPSNKVTEKGKDVELRCDPISGHTALYWYRQSLGQGLEFLIYFQGNSAPDKSGLPSDRFSAERTGGSVSTLTIQRTQQEDSAVYLCASSLDYRQGDQPQHFGDGTRLSIL.